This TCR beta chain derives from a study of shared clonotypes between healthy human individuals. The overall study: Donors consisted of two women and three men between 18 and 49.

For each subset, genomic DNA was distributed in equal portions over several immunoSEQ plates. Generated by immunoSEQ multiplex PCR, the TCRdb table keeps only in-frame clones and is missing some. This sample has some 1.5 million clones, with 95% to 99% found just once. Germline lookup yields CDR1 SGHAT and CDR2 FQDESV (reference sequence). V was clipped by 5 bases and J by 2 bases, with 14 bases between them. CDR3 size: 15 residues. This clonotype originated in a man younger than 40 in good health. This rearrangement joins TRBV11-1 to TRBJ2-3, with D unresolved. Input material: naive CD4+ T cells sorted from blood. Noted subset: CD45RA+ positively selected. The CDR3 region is CASSPLRRNTDTQYF. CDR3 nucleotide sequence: TGTGCCAGCAGCCCCTTGAGGCGGAACACAGATACGCAGTATTTT.